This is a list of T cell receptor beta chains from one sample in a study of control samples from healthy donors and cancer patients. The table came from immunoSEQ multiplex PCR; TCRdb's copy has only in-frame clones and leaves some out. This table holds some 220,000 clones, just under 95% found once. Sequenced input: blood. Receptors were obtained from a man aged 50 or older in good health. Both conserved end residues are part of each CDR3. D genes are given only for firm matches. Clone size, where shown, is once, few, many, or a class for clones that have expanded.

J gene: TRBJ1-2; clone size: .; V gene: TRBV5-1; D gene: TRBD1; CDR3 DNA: TGCGCCAGCAGCTGGGGGACAGGAAACTATGGCTACACCTTC; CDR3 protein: CASSWGTGNYGYTF
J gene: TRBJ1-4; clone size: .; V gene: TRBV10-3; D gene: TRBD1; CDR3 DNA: TGTGCCATCAGCCCCGGGACAGCCCATGAAAAACTGTTTTTT; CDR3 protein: CAISPGTAHEKLFF
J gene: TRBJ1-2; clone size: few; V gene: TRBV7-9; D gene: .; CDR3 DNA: TGTGCCAGCAGCCCCGGGGACTTCGAGACGGGGGGCTACACCTTC; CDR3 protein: CASSPGDFETGGYTF
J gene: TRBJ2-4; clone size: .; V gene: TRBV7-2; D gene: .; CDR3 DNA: TGTGCCAGCAGCTTACAAGCGGCCAAAAACATTCAGTACTTC; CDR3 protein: CASSLQAAKNIQYF
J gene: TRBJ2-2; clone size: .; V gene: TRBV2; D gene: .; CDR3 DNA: TGTGCCAGCAGTGGGACTTCGACCGGGGAGCTGTTTTTT; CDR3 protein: CASSGTSTGELFF
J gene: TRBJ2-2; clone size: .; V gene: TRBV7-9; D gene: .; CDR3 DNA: TGTGCCAGCAGCTTGACGGCGAACACCGGGGAGCTGTTTTTT; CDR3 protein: CASSLTANTGELFF
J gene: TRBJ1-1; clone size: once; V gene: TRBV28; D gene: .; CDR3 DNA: TGTGCCAGCAGACCCGACAGCGGGGGCACTGAAGCTTTCTTT; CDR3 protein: CASRPDSGGTEAFF
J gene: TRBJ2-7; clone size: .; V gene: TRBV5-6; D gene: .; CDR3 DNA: TGTGCCAGCAGCTCCCGCCCCCACAGTGCCGACCGTTACGAGCAGTACTTC; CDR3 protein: CASSSRPHSADRYEQYF
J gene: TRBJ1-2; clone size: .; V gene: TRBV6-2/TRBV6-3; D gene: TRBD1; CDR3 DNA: TGTGCCAGCAGTCCCCGACAGGGGAGGTACACCTTC; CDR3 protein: CASSPRQGRYTF
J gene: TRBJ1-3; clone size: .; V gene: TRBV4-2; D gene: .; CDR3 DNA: TGTGCCAGCAGCCAAGGGAGGACCGGCTCTGGAAACACCATATATTTT; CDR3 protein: CASSQGRTGSGNTIYF
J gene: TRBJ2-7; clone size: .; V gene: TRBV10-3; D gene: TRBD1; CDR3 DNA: TGTGCCATCAGATCCCTCCAGGGGGCGGATCGAGAGCAGTACTTC; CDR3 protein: CAIRSLQGADREQYF
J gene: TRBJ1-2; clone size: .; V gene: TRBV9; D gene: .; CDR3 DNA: TGTGCCAGCAGCGCCCGAGGGGGGGCGGGGGGCTACACCTTC; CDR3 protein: CASSARGGAGGYTF
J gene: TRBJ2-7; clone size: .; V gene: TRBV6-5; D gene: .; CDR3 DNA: TGTGCCAGCAGCGCCTCGGGGAGAACCTACGAGCAGTACTTC; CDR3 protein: CASSASGRTYEQYF